The T cell receptor (beta chain) described here comes from a study of long-term antiretroviral therapy in people with HIV. As for the study in general: The earliest specimens came about a decade ahead of the 2015 immediate-ART recommendation.

Looked up from germline, CDR1 is SGDLS and CDR2 is YYNGEE. This CDR3 is built from 16 residues. V was cut by 0 bases and J by 3 bases, with 15 bases left in between. Roughly 1-10 million cryopreserved PBMC were held in samples before DNA extraction. With survey level as its setting, the immunoSEQ assay was v3.0. Sequencing used immunoSEQ multiplex PCR; TCRdb keeps in-frame clones, though not all of them. In the table there are about 22,000 clones, under 85% of which are singletons. The sample in question was unsorted PBMCs, obtained 0.5 years before starting antiretroviral therapy. The sequence derives from a man aged 35 to 55 with HIV. The chain joins TRBV9 to TRBJ2-5; D may be TRBD2 (6 bases). CDR3 coding DNA: TGTGCCAGCAGCGTAGGGATCCGGGAGCCGGAAGAGACCCAGTACTTC. It is translated as CASSVGIREPEETQYF. The full variable domain, with the rest looked up from reference TRBV9 and TRBJ2-5, is DSGVTQTPKHLITATGQRVTLRCSPRSGDLSVYWYQQSLDQGLQFLIQYYNGEERAKGNILERFSAQQFPDLHSELNLSSLELGDSALYFCASSVGIREPEETQYFGPGTRLLVL.